This T cell receptor beta chain was sequenced for a study of blood T cell repertoires in COVID-19. Study overall: Samples taken during acute and convalescent COVID-19 were collected in the United States, Italy and Spain.

CDR1 and CDR2 from the germline V gene are WSHSY and SAAADI. V lost 6 bases to trimming and J lost 0 bases; unmatched junction nucleotides: 1. The CDR3 is 14 amino acids. The data were produced by immunoSEQ multiplex PCR, yet TCRdb's version contains in-frame clones alone and is incomplete. Among a few hundred thousand clones listed, 85% to 90% were seen once. This chain connects TRBV10-2 to TRBJ1-5; 8 positions agree with TRBD1. This TCR was recovered from a man aged 50 to 59 with acute or convalescent COVID-19. The sequencing sample was made of peripheral blood. The CDR3 loop reads CASRDRASNQPQHF. CDR3 coding DNA: TGCGCCAGCAGGGACAGGGCTAGCAATCAGCCCCAGCATTTT.